By sample fraction, the clone carrying this T cell receptor beta chain is medium-sized (0.01 to 0.1%). Antigen specificity is unknown. Via MiXCR, TCRdb re-called the RT-PCR reads, giving one row per CDR3 protein. The data hold approximately 500,000 distinct CDR3 sequences, with over 10% observed a single time. The data were taken from a study of response to subunit inactivated influenza vaccine. Findings and caveats of the study: Authors suggested each seasonal influenza vaccination recruits few new T cells.

The CDR3 extends over 13 amino acids. Germline trimming cut 6 bases from V and 9 bases from J; bases unmatched to any gene: 3. Germline loops: CDR1 SGHTA, CDR2 FQGNSA. The sequencing here drew on PBMCs from blood, taken more than 35 days after vaccination. The TCR was taken from a man aged 50-60 years who received an inactivated influenza vaccine. The chain uses TRBV7-2 and TRBJ1-6; 9 nucleotides match TRBD1. CDR3 protein: CASSVDRGSPLHF. The CDR3 DNA sequence: TGTGCCAGCAGTGTGGACAGGGGTTCACCCCTCCACTTT.